These 14 T cell receptor beta chains were all obtained from the same sample, sequenced in a study of T cell responses to AZD1222 COVID-19 vaccine. Libraries were prepared by immunoSEQ multiplex PCR; TCRdb keeps only in-frame clonotypes and omits some of them. The top ten hold around 8% of the sample, which has more than 85,000 clones, roughly 85% seen once. Sample: peripheral blood, taken on day 0 of AZD1222 vaccination. All receptors derive from an adult in good health.

This chain links TRBV20-1 with TRBJ2-5; TRBD2 might be the D (6 bases). The V end lost 5 bases, the J end lost 5 bases, and 6 bases lay between the germline ends. The CDR3 sequence is 10 residues long. Looked up from germline, CDR1 is DFQATT and CDR2 is SNEGSKA (reference sequence). CDR3 coding DNA: TGCAGTGCTGGAGGGGAGACCCAGTACTTC. This gives the protein CSAGGETQYF.

V usage is TRBV6-5 and J usage is TRBJ1-5, with unresolved D. Germline CDR1 MNHEY, CDR2 SVGAGI. Trimming removed 5 bases at V and 4 bases at J, with 9 bases between. This CDR3 comprises 13 residues. The CDR3 DNA reads TGTGCCAGCAGTCACGGGCAAAATCAGCCCCAGCATTTT. Translated: CASSHGQNQPQHF.

The V call is TRBV5-5, the J call TRBJ1-4, with D hard to call. Looked up from germline, CDR1 is SGHKS and CDR2 is YYEKEE (reference sequence). The germline V and J ends were trimmed by 5 bases and 1 base, with 12 bases remaining between them. This CDR3 has 15 amino acids. The CDR3 DNA sequence: TGTGCCAGCAGTTTTGATGGGTTAACTAATGAAAAACTGTTTTTT. Translated, it gives CASSFDGLTNEKLFF. The entire variable domain, with the rest obtained from reference TRBV5-5 and TRBJ1-4, is as follows: DAGVTQSPTHLIKTRGQQVTLRCSPISGHKSVSWYQQVLGQGPQFIFQYYEKEERGRGNFPDRFSARQFPNYSSELNVNALLLGDSALYLCASSFDGLTNEKLFFGSGTQLSVL.

This clone was counted once. The chain employs TRBV28 and TRBJ2-1; 7 positions agree with TRBD2. J gave up 12 bases and V 6 bases, and 5 bases lay outside the gene matches. Per germline, CDR1 MDHEN and CDR2 SYDVKM. The CDR3 contains 11 residues. CDR3 nucleotide sequence: TGTGCCAGCAGCCGACTAGCTGGGCAGTTCTTC. Translation: CASSRLAGQFF.

The chain couples TRBV10-3 to TRBJ2-7, with 9 bases lining up with TRBD1. V trimming: 7 bases; J trimming: 3 bases; junction bases outside the gene matches: 7. Germline assignment: CDR1 ENHRY and CDR2 SYGVKD. The CDR3 spans 14 residues. The CDR3 region is CAINAGDRVYEQYF. CDR3 sequence (DNA): TGTGCCATCAACGCCGGGGACAGGGTCTACGAGCAGTACTTC.

V is TRBV12-3 or TRBV12-4 and J is TRBJ1-1, with D possibly TRBD1 on 6 matching bases. Trimming left V 7 bases short and J 1 base short, with 10 bases between. CDR3 length: 13 residues. The CDR3 protein is CASNPGQNTEAFF. Here the CDR3 DNA reads TGTGCCAGCAACCCGGGACAGAACACTGAAGCTTTCTTT.

The chain couples TRBV7-9 to TRBJ1-1; D possibly corresponds to TRBD1 (5 bases). V gave up 5 bases and J gave up 1 base, with 14 bases separating them. Germline V gene sequence: CDR1 SEHNR, CDR2 FQNEAQ (reference sequence). CDR3 size: 15 residues. The CDR3: CASSVQQGTNTEAFF. Written as DNA, the CDR3 is TGTGCCAGCAGCGTTCAGCAGGGCACGAACACTGAAGCTTTCTTT.

The chain joins TRBV28 to TRBJ1-2; D gene uncertain. V lost 4 bases to trimming and J lost 7 bases, with 7 bases between them. Germline CDR1 is MDHEN and CDR2 is SYDVKM. This CDR3 comprises 11 residues. CDR3 in DNA: TGTGCCAGCAGTTCCCCCCCTGGCTACACCTTC. Translating it yields CASSSPPGYTF.

The J gene is TRBJ1-5, the V gene TRBV2, with D possibly being TRBD1 (5 bases). The CDR3 runs to 13 residues. CDR1 is SNHLY and CDR2 is FYNNEI in the germline V gene. The V end lost 7 bases, the J end lost 5 bases, and 12 bases lay between the germline ends. The CDR3 region is CASTRGEDQPQHF. DNA of the CDR3: TGTGCCAGCACCAGAGGGGAGGATCAGCCCCAGCATTTT.

The chain couples TRBV10-3 to TRBJ2-5; 9 nucleotides agree with TRBD2. V was clipped by 2 bases and J by 2 bases; unmatched bases: 3. This CDR3 is built from 15 residues. CDR1 and CDR2 (germline): ENHRY, SYGVKD. CDR3 in amino acids: CAISELAGMQETQYF. In DNA, the CDR3 is TGTGCCATCAGTGAGCTAGCGGGAATGCAAGAGACCCAGTACTTC.

The rearrangement links TRBV7-2 to TRBJ1-2; unclear D gene. In germline, CDR1 is SGHTA, CDR2 FQGNSA. The ends were cut back, 6 bases at V and 3 bases at J, with 14 bases in the middle. The CDR3 totals 14 residues. The CDR3 reads CASSPSWIDYGYTF. CDR3 in DNA: TGTGCCAGCAGTCCCAGCTGGATAGACTATGGCTACACCTTC.

The chain is built from TRBV7-9 and TRBJ2-2; D is possibly TRBD1 (6 bases). This CDR3 is built from 16 residues. V dropped 5 bases and J dropped 4 bases, with 17 bases sitting between them. In germline, CDR1 is SEHNR, CDR2 FQNEAQ (reference sequence). The CDR3 bases are TGTGCCAGCAGCAATAAACAGGGCTACCCCACCGGGGAGCTGTTTTTT. It yields the protein CASSNKQGYPTGELFF.

The CDR3, as DNA: TGTGCCAGCAGTGAAAGAACGGGACAAAAAGCTTTCTTT. It specifies CASSERTGQKAFF. The J gene is TRBJ1-1, the V gene TRBV6-4, with TRBD1 as a possible D gene (6 bases). V was shortened by 3 bases and J by 9 bases, with 14 bases between the two germline ends. The CDR3 length is 13 residues. Per germline, CDR1 MRHNA and CDR2 SNTAGT.

For the CDR3, the DNA is TGTGCCAGCAGCCTCTCAACTAGAAACAATGAGCAGTTCTTC. This codes for CASSLSTRNNEQFF. The chain has TRBV27 and TRBJ2-1; possibly TRBD2 for D (5 bases). The CDR3 spans 14 residues. Between the trimmed V and J ends, which lost 6 bases and 5 bases, there was a span of 14 bases. The germline V gene encodes CDR1 MNHEY and CDR2 SMNVEV (reference sequence).